The 2 T cell receptor beta chains in this list originate from one sample, sequenced in a study of brain T cells in children with intractable seizures (dated by TCRdb to 2020 to 2022). What the time point label conveys for this sample: resected brain tissue, or blood drawn just prior to surgery. The library was generated by the immunoSEQ multiplex PCR assay. What TCRdb holds here is the immuneACCESS table cut down to in-frame rearrangements. Part of the clones is not present; checked against another copy, under half of the missing clones reflect an unresolved V gene, and the others are unexplained. In all, the sample holds around 100,000 clones, and 94% of those were seen once. The ten biggest clones cover around 4% of the sample. The source material was peripheral blood, sampled at surgery. These receptors were obtained from a boy under two years old with hemimegalencephaly and intractable seizures.

The chain is built from TRBV19 and TRBJ2-3, with 9 bases fitting TRBD1. The CDR3 is 19 amino acids. The V and J ends lost 7 bases and 1 base, in that order; junction bases with no gene match: 18. The germline gives CDR1 LNHDA, CDR2 SQIVND (reference sequence). CDR3 DNA: TGTGCCAGTACTCTGAGGGGGACAGGGAGTAATATCCGCACAGATACGCAGTATTTT. Translating it yields CASTLRGTGSNIRTDTQYF.

This chain links TRBV7-9 with TRBJ2-7, with D perhaps given as TRBD1 or TRBD2 (5 bases each). The germline V gene encodes CDR1 SEHNR and CDR2 FQNEAQ (reference sequence). V was clipped by 5 bases and J by 0 bases, with 11 bases between them. CDR3 length: 14 amino acids. CDR3: CASSEGPHSYEQYF. DNA of the CDR3: TGTGCCAGCAGCGAGGGACCGCACTCCTACGAGCAGTACTTC.